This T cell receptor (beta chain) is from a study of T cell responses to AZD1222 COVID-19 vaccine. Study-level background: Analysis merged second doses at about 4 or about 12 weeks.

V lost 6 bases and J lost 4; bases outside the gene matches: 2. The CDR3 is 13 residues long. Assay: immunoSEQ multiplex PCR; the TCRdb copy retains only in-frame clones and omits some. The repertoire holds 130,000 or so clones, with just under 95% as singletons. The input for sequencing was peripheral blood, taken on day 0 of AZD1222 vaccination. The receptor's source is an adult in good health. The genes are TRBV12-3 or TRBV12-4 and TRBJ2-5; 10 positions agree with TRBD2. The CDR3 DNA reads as TGTGCCAGCAGCCGACTAGCGGGAGAGACCCAGTACTTC. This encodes CASSRLAGETQYF.